This T cell receptor beta chain appears in the sequencing data of a study of monozygotic twins with inflammatory bowel disease. Study-level results: Compared with healthy twins, IBD patients shared fewer clonotypes with others, especially with disease activity.

The V gene's germline CDR1 is MNHNS and CDR2 SASEGT. The CDR3 contains 14 residues. As for this clonotype: Its specificity is unknown.

The team made cDNA by running eight separate reactions for each sample. Molecular identifiers with 6-nucleotide sample barcodes were added during cDNA synthesis via template switching. After re-calling the 5' RACE reads, TCRdb lists one entry per CDR3 protein, DNA absent. This repertoire includes about 330,000 distinct CDR3 sequences. What was sequenced was blood. This chain joins TRBV6-1 and TRBJ1-1; TCRdb lists TRBD1, though no DNA is available to test this call. The origin of this receptor is a human donor with ulcerative colitis or Crohn's disease, or a healthy co-twin of an affected twin (not recorded which). CDR3 in amino acids: CASSSYTGRTEAFF.